This T cell receptor beta chain stems from a study of shared clonotypes between healthy human individuals. Broader study findings: Clonotype sharing across donors was expected to vary with sequencing depth.

Those who donated were healthy HIV-negative adults, with no recent acute infections or vaccinations reported. Every donor was a Caucasian adult from Nashville, Tennessee. An even split of each subset's genomic DNA across several immunoSEQ plates was performed. Assay: immunoSEQ multiplex PCR; the TCRdb copy retains only in-frame clones and omits some. The data contain about 2.4 million clones, more than 80% of them seen just once; the ten biggest clones take up about 0.13%. V was shortened by 4 bases and J by 0 bases, with 15 bases between the two germline ends. The CDR3 runs to 16 residues. Germline V lookup: CDR1 MNHEY, CDR2 SVGAGI. This clone occurred once. Its cognate antigen is unknown.

The TCR comes from a man younger than 30 in good health. The chain couples TRBV6-5 to TRBJ1-1; D unclear. What was sequenced was naive CD4+ T cells sorted from blood. The subset: CD45RA+ positively selected. The CDR3 sequence is CASSSRHMNMNTEAFF. The CDR3 DNA follows: TGTGCCAGCAGTTCCCGACATATGAACATGAACACTGAAGCTTTCTTT.